The next 22 T cell receptor beta chains were all read from a single sample in a study of shared clonotypes between healthy human individuals. Selected positively for CCR7 and CD45RO-negative, naive CD8 cells excluded terminally differentiated effector memory CD45RA+ cells. Data came from immunoSEQ multiplex PCR; TCRdb stores just in-frame clones and leaves some out. The repertoire has roughly 2,000,000 clones, around 93% of them found once; the top ten carry about 1.7%. Sequencing was carried out using naive CD8+ T cells from PBMCs. These receptors originate from a man between 18 and 35 years old in good health. Some clones in this sample may be carry-over from other donors' samples.

The chain links TRBV7-3 to TRBJ2-5; a possible D gene is TRBD1 (5 bases). Between the trimmed V and J ends, which lost 5 bases and 2 bases, there was a span of 9 bases. CDR3 length equals 13 residues. Germline CDR1 SGHTA, CDR2 FQGTGA. The CDR3, as DNA: TGTGCCAGCAGCCGACAGAGACAAGAGACCCAGTACTTC. This codes for CASSRQRQETQYF.

The chain carries TRBV11-2 and TRBJ2-7, with a possible D match to TRBD1 (6 bases). V shed 5 bases and J shed 3 bases, with 26 bases lying between them. Germline V gene lookup returns CDR1 SGHAT and CDR2 FQNNGV. CDR3 length: 18 residues. The CDR3 DNA sequence: TGTGCCAGCAGCCTCCTTCGAGTCGACAGGCCTACCTTCTACGAGCAGTACTTC. This encodes CASSLLRVDRPTFYEQYF.

The V gene is TRBV19, the J gene TRBJ1-2, with 7 positions matching TRBD1. V gave up 7 bases and J gave up 7 bases; unmatched junction bases: 6. Germline CDR1 and CDR2: LNHDA and SQIVND (reference sequence). The CDR3 is 12 residues long. CDR3: CASTGGAFGYTF. The CDR3 DNA reads as TGTGCCAGTACAGGGGGGGCGTTTGGCTACACCTTC.

The chain links TRBV11-2 to TRBJ2-6; unclear D gene. The CDR3 totals 18 residues. Germline V CDR1 and CDR2: SGHAT, FQNNGV. The ends were cut back, 5 bases at V and 0 bases at J, with 17 bases in the middle. CDR3: CASSGDRNFLSGANVLTF. In DNA form, the CDR3 reads TGTGCCAGCAGCGGAGACCGGAACTTCCTCTCTGGGGCCAACGTCCTGACTTTC. Full variable domain (rest looked up from reference TRBV11-2 and TRBJ2-6): EAGVAQSPRYKIIEKRQSVAFWCNPISGHATLYWYQQILGQGPKLLIQFQNNGVVDDSQLPKDRFSAERLKGVDSTLKIQPAKLEDSAVYLCASSGDRNFLSGANVLTFGAGSRLTVL.

The rearrangement links TRBV4-1 to TRBJ1-1; D is perhaps TRBD1 (6 bases). The germline gives CDR1 MGHRA, CDR2 YSYEKL. V was clipped by 1 base and J by 10 bases, with 22 bases between them. CDR3 length: 16 residues. The CDR3 nucleotides read TGCGCCAGCAGCCAAGGCTTGGGGGCGCTTAGTTCCTCAGCTTTCTTT. It codes for CASSQGLGALSSSAFF.

The CDR3 region has the DNA TGTGCCACCAGCAGAGATGGAGAAGGAGGGGAGGGCATTCAGTACTTC. Amino acid sequence: CATSRDGEGGEGIQYF. The V and J genes are TRBV15 and TRBJ2-4; 7 positions agree with TRBD2. With 0 bases clipped from V and 9 bases from J, the junction kept 11 bases outside the gene matches. This CDR3 region has 16 residues. The germline V gene has CDR1 LNHNV and CDR2 YYDKDF (reference sequence).

The chain has TRBV7-9 and TRBJ2-7; 7 positions agree with TRBD1. The J segment lost 5 bases and the V segment lost 7 bases, leaving 8 bases of the junction unmatched. This CDR3 has 13 amino acids. Germline CDR1 is SEHNR and CDR2 is FQNEAQ (reference sequence). CDR3 nucleotide sequence: TGTGCCAGCACCCTGACAGGGCCCCACGAGCAGTACTTC. It yields the protein CASTLTGPHEQYF.

The chain carries TRBV30 and TRBJ1-1, with a weak D call TRBD1 (5 bases). The germline CDR1 and CDR2 sequences are GTSNPN and SVGIG (reference sequence). The CDR3 length is 15 residues. V dropped 3 bases and J dropped 4 bases, with 18 bases sitting between them. DNA of the CDR3: TGTGCCTGGAGCCCACCTATGCGGGGGTTCACTGAAGCTTTCTTT. Translation: CAWSPPMRGFTEAFF.

The chain is built from TRBV28 and TRBJ2-5; a weak D match, TRBD2 (6 bases). The J call may not be correct, given that the DNA end is closer to TRBJ2-7. CDR1 is MDHEN and CDR2 is SYDVKM in the germline V gene. This CDR3 comprises 14 residues. The CDR3 DNA reads as TGTGCCAGCAGTTCCCGGGACCCGCGGGGCGAGCAGTACTTC. Translated, it gives CASSSRDPRGEQYF.

The V call is TRBV7-9, the J call TRBJ2-1, with 8 nucleotides matching TRBD1. CDR1 SEHNR and CDR2 FQNEAQ come from the germline V gene (reference sequence). This CDR3 has 14 residues. Trimming took 5 bases from V and 8 from J; bases not matched to a gene: 8. CDR3 sequence reads: CASSQRTGTHEQFF. The CDR3, as DNA: TGTGCCAGCAGCCAAAGGACAGGGACGCATGAGCAGTTCTTC.

The chain is built from TRBV15 and TRBJ2-7, with TRBD1 identical over 7 bases. CDR3 length equals 15 residues. In germline, CDR1 is LNHNV, CDR2 YYDKDF (reference sequence). The junction had 8 bases not matched to a gene; V was cut back by 0 bases and J by 6 bases. The CDR3 DNA is TGTGCCACCAGCAGAGAAATTGGACAGGAAAGCGAGCAGTACTTC. This sequence encodes CATSREIGQESEQYF.

This chain connects TRBV6-1 to TRBJ2-2, with D unresolved. There are 12 residues in the CDR3. Germline lookup yields CDR1 MNHNS and CDR2 SASEGT. The V end was cut by 10 bases, the J end by 6 bases, with 12 bases between. The CDR3 DNA sequence: TGTGCCAACGCCGAGCCTTCCGGGGAGCTGTTTTTT. Translating gives CANAEPSGELFF.

The rearrangement joins TRBV5-4 to TRBJ1-1, with 9 nucleotides matching TRBD1. This CDR3 has 14 residues. J was trimmed by 8 bases and V by 4 bases; bases with no gene match: 9. CDR1 is SGHNT and CDR2 is YYREEE in the germline V gene (reference sequence). CDR3 bases: TGTGCCAGCAGCACAGGACAGGGGTTCTTGGAAGCTTTCTTT. Translation: CASSTGQGFLEAFF.

The J gene is TRBJ2-7, the V gene TRBV6-5; D is undetermined. This CDR3 is built from 15 residues. Trimming shortened V by 6 bases and J by 0 bases, and 15 bases separated the two germline ends. Germline V CDR1 and CDR2: MNHEY, SVGAGI. CDR3 nucleotide sequence: TGTGCCAGCAGGGCTGTGCGGTGGGGCTCCTACGAGCAGTACTTC. Translated: CASRAVRWGSYEQYF.

The V gene is TRBV28, the J gene TRBJ1-5; TRBD1 might be the D (6 bases). Germline assignment: CDR1 MDHEN and CDR2 SYDVKM. The CDR3 is 14 amino acids. Deletions cut 2 bases from V and 7 bases from J, with 12 bases between. CDR3 amino acids: CASSLPGARQPQHF. The CDR3 nucleotides read TGTGCCAGCAGTTTACCGGGGGCAAGGCAGCCCCAGCATTTT.

The rearrangement joins TRBV11-3 to TRBJ2-2, with 9 nucleotides matching TRBD2. This CDR3 is built from 16 residues. Per the germline V gene, CDR1 is SGHNT and CDR2 is YENEEA. Trimming cost V 1 base and J 5 bases; bases outside gene matches: 5. The CDR3 loop reads CASSLASGDLTGELFF. The CDR3 DNA sequence: TGTGCCAGCAGCTTAGCTAGCGGGGATCTGACCGGGGAGCTGTTTTTT.

V and J are TRBV7-9 and TRBJ1-2; unclear D gene. The V and J ends lost 5 bases and 1 base respectively, with 11 bases between them. The CDR3 loop spans 14 amino acids. Germline values: CDR1 SEHNR, CDR2 FQNEAQ (reference sequence). The CDR3 region is CASSPRQLNYGYTF. CDR3 sequence (DNA): TGTGCCAGCAGCCCGCGTCAACTTAACTATGGCTACACCTTC.

Comment on this clone: The junction does not match germline at one end; this may be a read error. The CDR3 DNA sequence: TGTGCCAGCACCTTAGGACTAGCGGGAATAGGGGGAGCACTCTACAATGAGCAGTTCTTC. As protein: CASTLGLAGIGGALYNEQFF. The V gene is TRBV7-8, the J gene TRBJ2-1, with 12 nucleotides matching TRBD2. This CDR3 region has 20 residues. Germline V gene lookup returns CDR1 SGHVS and CDR2 FQNEAQ.

J is TRBJ1-1 and V is TRBV5-1, with D possibly being TRBD1 (5 bases). Germline V gene lookup returns CDR1 SGHRS and CDR2 YFSETQ. CDR3 size: 14 residues. The ends were cut back, 4 bases at V and 6 bases at J, with 16 bases in the middle. CDR3 loop: CASSLSGRLAEAFF. As DNA, the CDR3 is TGCGCCAGCAGCCTATCAGGGCGGCTAGCTGAAGCTTTCTTT.

The chain is built from TRBV5-5 and TRBJ1-2; D gene uncertain. CDR3 length equals 16 residues. Trimming took off 4 bases at V and 3 bases at J, with 19 bases between the two ends. Looked up from germline, CDR1 is SGHKS and CDR2 is YYEKEE (reference sequence). The CDR3 spells CASSARRRGNYYGYTF. DNA for the CDR3: TGTGCCAGCAGCGCCCGCCGTAGAGGAAACTACTATGGCTACACCTTC.

This chain joins TRBV11-2 and TRBJ2-3; D may match TRBD1 or TRBD2 (6 bases each). Germline-derived CDR1 and CDR2 are SGHAT and FQNNGV. The CDR3 runs to 15 residues. Trimming stripped 5 bases from V and 8 bases from J, with 20 bases between. CDR3 amino acids: CASSELGGPPGTQYF. The CDR3 nucleotides read TGTGCCAGCAGCGAGCTCGGGGGCCCCCCGGGTACGCAGTATTTT. The full variable domain, its missing parts supplied by reference TRBV11-2 and TRBJ2-3, is EAGVAQSPRYKIIEKRQSVAFWCNPISGHATLYWYQQILGQGPKLLIQFQNNGVVDDSQLPKDRFSAERLKGVDSTLKIQPAKLEDSAVYLCASSELGGPPGTQYFGPGTRLTVL.

V gene TRBV7-9 combines with J gene TRBJ2-1; TRBD2 aligns across 10 bases. The CDR3 totals 16 residues. Trimming at V came to 3 bases and at J to 6 bases, leaving 8 bases not matched to a gene. Germline loops: CDR1 SEHNR, CDR2 FQNEAQ (reference sequence). The CDR3 protein is CASSFPASGSFNEQFF. The CDR3 region has the DNA TGTGCCAGCAGCTTCCCGGCTAGCGGGAGTTTCAATGAGCAGTTCTTC.